The sample holds one count of the clone carrying this TCR beta chain. The germline gives CDR1 LGHNA, CDR2 YNFKEQ. The V gene end was trimmed by 0 bases and the J gene end by 5 bases; junction bases not matched to a gene: 6. The CDR3 is made up of 17 amino acids. The sample is drawn from a study of technical replicates of blood from a handful of donors. This table comes from immunoSEQ multiplex PCR, and its TCRdb copy is limited to in-frame clones, with some not included. Of tens of thousands of clones listed, nearly 98% are singletons. The J gene is TRBJ2-7, the V gene TRBV4-2, with 14 bases fitting TRBD2. Sequencing was performed on T cells isolated from PBMCs. This receptor was obtained from a human donor in good health. The CDR3 DNA follows: TGTGCCAGCAGCCAAGAGGGGACTAGCGGGAGTATCGACGAGCAGTACTTC. Translating gives CASSQEGTSGSIDEQYF.